Below are 12 T cell receptor beta chains sequenced from a single sample in a study of blood T cell repertoires in COVID-19. Sequenced by immunoSEQ multiplex PCR; TCRdb stores in-frame clones only, minus some. This sample yields about 210,000 clones, of which approximately 82% are seen a single time; under 3.5% belongs to the top ten. Sequenced material: peripheral blood. The source is a man aged 45-65 years with active or convalescent COVID-19.

V gene TRBV25-1 combines with J gene TRBJ2-1; D is ambiguous. Germline V CDR1 and CDR2: MGHDK, SYGVNS. The CDR3 is made up of 13 amino acids. Trimming pared 3 bases from V and 7 bases from J, leaving 10 bases between. CDR3 sequence reads: CASSDPSRNEQFF. The CDR3 DNA reads as TGTGCCAGCAGTGACCCAAGTCGGAATGAGCAGTTCTTC.

V and J are TRBV27 and TRBJ1-1; 7 nucleotides match TRBD1. There are 13 residues in the CDR3. Germline V gene sequence: CDR1 MNHEY, CDR2 SMNVEV (reference sequence). Trimming removed 11 bases from V and 1 base from J; junction bases left unmatched: 7. The CDR3 is CAVHRGRNTEAFF. The DNA of the CDR3 is TGTGCCGTCCACAGGGGACGGAACACTGAAGCTTTCTTT.

The chain joins TRBV5-1 to TRBJ1-5, with unresolved D. CDR1 is SGHRS and CDR2 is YFSETQ in the germline V gene. Trimming pared 0 bases from V and 5 bases from J, leaving 9 bases between. The CDR3 extends over 14 amino acids. CDR3 region: CASSLGALDQPQHF. As DNA, the CDR3 is TGCGCCAGCAGCTTGGGCGCGCTGGATCAGCCCCAGCATTTT.

The chain links TRBV30 to TRBJ2-3; D may be TRBD1 (6 bases). Germline CDR1 GTSNPN, CDR2 SVGIG (reference sequence). V was clipped by 4 bases and J by 6 bases, with 11 bases between them. This CDR3 spans 12 amino acids. The CDR3 region has the DNA TGTGCCTGGAACAGGGTGAGCGATACGCAGTATTTT. The encoded protein is CAWNRVSDTQYF.

V and J are TRBV7-2 and TRBJ2-3; 8 nucleotides agree with TRBD1. Germline trimming cut 6 bases from V and 3 bases from J; bases unmatched to any gene: 17. Germline V gene lookup returns CDR1 SGHTA and CDR2 FQGNSA. The CDR3 runs 18 residues. CDR3 region: CASSRPAWGTGGTDTQYF. The CDR3 coding sequence is TGTGCCAGCAGTCGACCGGCCTGGGGTACAGGGGGAACAGATACGCAGTATTTT.

This clone has a count of ten or more. The chain has TRBV9 and TRBJ2-7; 7 bases line up with TRBD1. V lost 6 bases, J lost 2 bases, and 8 bases stayed unmatched. The CDR3 consists of 14 residues. Germline CDR1 reads SGDLS; CDR2 reads YYNGEE. CDR3: CASNEQGITYEQYF. In DNA, the CDR3 is TGTGCCAGCAACGAACAGGGGATAACCTACGAGCAGTACTTC.

V is TRBV18 and J is TRBJ1-1; D might be TRBD1 (5 bases). In germline, CDR1 is KGHSH, CDR2 LQKENI. The CDR3 length is 14 residues. Trimming removed 3 bases at V and 1 base at J, with 9 bases between. CDR3 sequence (DNA): TGTGCCAGCTCACCGTGGACAACGAACACTGAAGCTTTCTTT. This sequence encodes CASSPWTTNTEAFF. Using reference TRBV18 and TRBJ1-1 for the parts outside the CDR3, the full variable domain is NAGVMQNPRHLVRRRGQEARLRCSPMKGHSHVYWYRQLPEEGLKFMVYLQKENIIDESGMPKERFSAEFPKEGPSILRIQQVVRGDSAAYFCASSPWTTNTEAFFGQGTRLTVV.

This chain joins TRBV30 and TRBJ1-2; 9 bases align to TRBD1. The germline gives CDR1 GTSNPN, CDR2 SVGIG (reference sequence). CDR3 length equals 13 residues. Trimming removed 2 bases from V and 10 bases from J; junction bases left unmatched: 8. CDR3 coding DNA: TGTGCCTGGAGTTACGGGACAGGGAAGTACTACACCTTC. It translates to CAWSYGTGKYYTF. Drawing the rest from reference TRBV30 and TRBJ1-2, the complete variable domain is SQTIHQWPATLVQPVGSPLSLECTVEGTSNPNLYWYRQAAGRGLQLLFYSVGIGQISSEVPQNLSASRPQDRQFILSSKKLLLSDSGFYLCAWSYGTGKYYTFGSGTRLTVV.

This clone was seen at least ten times. The chain uses TRBV5-4 and TRBJ1-2; D not resolved. CDR3 size: 16 residues. From germline, CDR1 is SGHNT and CDR2 YYREEE (reference sequence). V was shortened by 2 bases and J by 6 bases, with 20 bases between the two germline ends. The CDR3 is CASSFDMKWARDGYTF. In DNA form, the CDR3 reads TGTGCCAGCAGCTTCGACATGAAGTGGGCTCGCGATGGCTACACCTTC.

This chain joins TRBV6-5 and TRBJ1-1; possibly TRBD1 for D (6 bases). The V gene lost 2 bases and the J gene lost 4 bases, with 14 bases spanning the gap. This CDR3 comprises 15 residues. Per the germline V gene, CDR1 is MNHEY and CDR2 is SVGAGI. DNA for the CDR3: TGTGCCAGCAGTTACGGCGGGGGGCTTAGCACTGAAGCTTTCTTT. This encodes CASSYGGGLSTEAFF.

V and J are TRBV12-3 or TRBV12-4 and TRBJ1-5; weak D call: TRBD1 (6 bases). The length of the CDR3 is 12 residues. Trimming took off 5 bases at V and 8 bases at J, with 10 bases between the two ends. The CDR3 is CASSGQSEPQHF. The CDR3 DNA is TGTGCCAGCAGTGGACAGAGCGAGCCCCAGCATTTT.

The chain has TRBV7-9 and TRBJ2-3; 8 bases are a match to TRBD2. V lost 5 bases, J lost 3 bases, and 13 bases stayed unmatched. CDR3 length: 17 residues. Germline assignment: CDR1 SEHNR and CDR2 FQNEAQ (reference sequence). The CDR3 nucleotides are TGTGCCAGCAGCGCCCGTCGTGAGCGGGAGAGGACAGATACGCAGTATTTT. This codes for CASSARRERERTDTQYF.